Listed below are T cell receptor beta chains from one sample, sequenced in a study of OX40 agonist ivuxolimab in advanced cancers. Assay: immunoSEQ multiplex PCR; the TCRdb copy retains only in-frame clones and omits some. The sample has fewer than 30,000 clones, 85% seen once. Sequences were derived from CD4+ or CD8+ T cells sorted from blood, sampled in a trial of the OX40 agonist ivuxolimab. These receptors all come from an adult with an advanced solid tumor such as melanoma, head and neck, liver or kidney cancer. The CDR3 runs from the conserved cysteine through the conserved F or W. The D gene is left open where the match is weak.

V gene: TRBV19
D gene: TRBD1
J gene: TRBJ1-5
CDR3 protein: CASTTGQGGNQPQHF

V gene: TRBV5-1
D gene: -
J gene: TRBJ1-4
CDR3 protein: CASSLGGTNEKLFF

V gene: TRBV7-2
D gene: -
J gene: TRBJ2-5
CDR3 protein: CASSSLGALAATQYF

V gene: TRBV7-9
D gene: -
J gene: TRBJ2-7
CDR3 protein: CASSPTSLIDTLRLDEQYF

V gene: TRBV7-6
D gene: TRBD2
J gene: TRBJ2-5
CDR3 protein: CASRPTSGQETQYF

V gene: TRBV9
D gene: -
J gene: TRBJ2-1
CDR3 protein: CASSANKAQFF

V gene: TRBV7-9
D gene: TRBD2
J gene: TRBJ2-7
CDR3 protein: CASSSSSGGPPYEQYF

V gene: TRBV7-9
D gene: TRBD2
J gene: TRBJ2-5
CDR3 protein: CASRTREGETQYF

V gene: TRBV28
D gene: TRBD1
J gene: TRBJ1-5
CDR3 protein: CASSPGQGPYSNQPQHF

V gene: TRBV19
D gene: -
J gene: TRBJ1-1
CDR3 protein: CASSISAGSTEAFF

V gene: TRBV5-6
D gene: -
J gene: TRBJ2-7
CDR3 protein: CASSLWGFEQYF

V gene: TRBV7-8
D gene: -
J gene: TRBJ2-2
CDR3 protein: CASSPDINTGELFF

V gene: TRBV6-4
D gene: TRBD2
J gene: TRBJ2-3
CDR3 protein: CASSERAGESDTQYF

V gene: TRBV2
D gene: -
J gene: TRBJ2-7
CDR3 protein: CASCLGDEQYF

V gene: TRBV27
D gene: TRBD1
J gene: TRBJ2-2
CDR3 protein: CASNEQGRGTGELFF

V gene: TRBV27
D gene: -
J gene: TRBJ2-7
CDR3 protein: CASSPSSYEQYF

V gene: TRBV19
D gene: -
J gene: TRBJ1-2
CDR3 protein: CASSMSFYGYTF

V gene: TRBV6-5
D gene: TRBD1
J gene: TRBJ2-1
CDR3 protein: CASSPETGGNEQFF

V gene: TRBV5-8
D gene: -
J gene: TRBJ2-7
CDR3 protein: CASSFQVTYEQYF

V gene: TRBV6-1
D gene: TRBD1
J gene: TRBJ1-6
CDR3 protein: CASRTGSDSPLHF

V gene: TRBV6-5
D gene: TRBD1
J gene: TRBJ2-1
CDR3 protein: CASSDRGPNEQFF

V gene: TRBV6-1
D gene: -
J gene: TRBJ1-1
CDR3 protein: CASSESLRMGNTEAFF

V gene: TRBV6-1
D gene: -
J gene: TRBJ2-1
CDR3 protein: CASGLSWGEQFF

V gene: TRBV5-6
D gene: -
J gene: TRBJ1-5
CDR3 protein: CASSLSGQPQHF

V gene: TRBV6-5
D gene: -
J gene: TRBJ2-5
CDR3 protein: CASSYGGTETQYF

V gene: TRBV27
D gene: TRBD1
J gene: -
CDR3 protein: CASSFLGQGPYEQYF

V gene: TRBV27
D gene: TRBD1
J gene: TRBJ2-1
CDR3 protein: CASSPFQGGAYNEQFF

V gene: TRBV11-3
D gene: -
J gene: TRBJ1-1
CDR3 protein: CASSFNWGAEAFF

V gene: TRBV6-6
D gene: -
J gene: TRBJ1-1
CDR3 protein: CASTATVSTEAFF

V gene: TRBV19
D gene: -
J gene: TRBJ1-2
CDR3 protein: CASSSGIRGYTF

V gene: TRBV7-9
D gene: -
J gene: TRBJ1-1
CDR3 protein: CASTDGREAFF

V gene: TRBV27
D gene: -
J gene: -
CDR3 protein: CASSNGSPGYEQYF

V gene: TRBV2
D gene: -
J gene: TRBJ1-2
CDR3 protein: CASSEETREEVSIF

V gene: TRBV6-5
D gene: -
J gene: TRBJ2-2
CDR3 protein: CASSFSTGELFF

V gene: TRBV6-5
D gene: -
J gene: TRBJ2-3
CDR3 protein: CASSYLREEYF

V gene: TRBV27
D gene: TRBD1
J gene: TRBJ1-5
CDR3 protein: CASSLYRGHDQPQHF

V gene: TRBV7-9
D gene: -
J gene: TRBJ2-1
CDR3 protein: CASSPPGFNEQFF

V gene: TRBV30
D gene: -
J gene: TRBJ1-6
CDR3 protein: CAWTGAYNSPLHF

V gene: TRBV11-2
D gene: -
J gene: -
CDR3 protein: CASSLGGTYEQYF

V gene: TRBV19
D gene: -
J gene: TRBJ1-5
CDR3 protein: CASSPWGHQPQHF

V gene: TRBV10-3
D gene: TRBD1
J gene: TRBJ2-3
CDR3 protein: CAISESGQGGPDTQYF

V gene: TRBV7-6
D gene: -
J gene: TRBJ1-1
CDR3 protein: CASSLRQNTEAFF